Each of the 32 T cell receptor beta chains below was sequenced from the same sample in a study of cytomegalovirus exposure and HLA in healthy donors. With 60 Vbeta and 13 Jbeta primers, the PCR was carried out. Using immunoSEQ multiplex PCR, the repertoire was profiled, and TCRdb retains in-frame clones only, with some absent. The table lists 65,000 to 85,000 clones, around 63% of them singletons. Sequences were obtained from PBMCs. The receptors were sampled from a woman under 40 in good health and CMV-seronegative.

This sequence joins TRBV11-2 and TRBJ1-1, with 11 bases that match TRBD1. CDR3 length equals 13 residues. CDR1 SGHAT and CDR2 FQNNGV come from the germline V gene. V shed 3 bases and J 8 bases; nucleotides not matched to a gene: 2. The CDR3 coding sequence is TGTGCCAGCAGCTTTGGGACAGGGGGGGAAGCTTTCTTT. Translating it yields CASSFGTGGEAFF.

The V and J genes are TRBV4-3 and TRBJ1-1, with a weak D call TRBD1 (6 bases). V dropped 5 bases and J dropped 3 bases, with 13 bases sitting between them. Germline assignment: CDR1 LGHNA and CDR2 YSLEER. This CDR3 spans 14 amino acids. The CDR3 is CASSYGGADTEAFF. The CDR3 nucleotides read TGCGCCAGCAGCTATGGGGGGGCTGACACTGAAGCTTTCTTT.

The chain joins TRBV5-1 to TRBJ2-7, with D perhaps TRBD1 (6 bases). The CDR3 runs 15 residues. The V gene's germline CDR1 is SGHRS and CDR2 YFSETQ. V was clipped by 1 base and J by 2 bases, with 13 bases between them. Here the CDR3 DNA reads TGCGCCAGCAGCTTGTTTCCAGGGGAACCCTACGAGCAGTACTTC. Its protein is CASSLFPGEPYEQYF.

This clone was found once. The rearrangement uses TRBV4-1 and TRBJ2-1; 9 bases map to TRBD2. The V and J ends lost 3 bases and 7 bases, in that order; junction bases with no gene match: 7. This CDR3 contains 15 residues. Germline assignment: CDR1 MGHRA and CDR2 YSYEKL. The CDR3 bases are TGCGCCAGCAGCCAGGGGCGGGGGGGAGGTAATGAGCAGTTCTTC. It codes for CASSQGRGGGNEQFF.

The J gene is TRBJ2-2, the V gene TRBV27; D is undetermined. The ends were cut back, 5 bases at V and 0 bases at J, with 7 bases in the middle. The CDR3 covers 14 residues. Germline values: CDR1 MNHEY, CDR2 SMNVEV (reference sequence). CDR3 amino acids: CASSLGPNTGELFF. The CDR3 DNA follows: TGTGCCAGCAGTCTAGGCCCGAACACCGGGGAGCTGTTTTTT.

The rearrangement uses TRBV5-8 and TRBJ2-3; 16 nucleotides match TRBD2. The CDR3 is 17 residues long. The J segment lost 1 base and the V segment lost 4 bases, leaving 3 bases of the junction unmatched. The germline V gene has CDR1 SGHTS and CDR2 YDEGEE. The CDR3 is CASSLGTSGGGTDTQYF. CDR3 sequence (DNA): TGTGCCAGCAGCCTCGGGACTAGCGGGGGGGGCACAGATACGCAGTATTTT.

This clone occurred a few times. The CDR3 nucleotides are TGTGCCAGCAGCCAGTCTAACAGACGTTCACCCCTCCACTTT. Residues: CASSQSNRRSPLHF. This chain uses TRBV14 with TRBJ1-6, with no clear D. Trimming left V 3 bases short and J 9 bases short, with 12 bases between. The CDR3 is 14 amino acids. CDR1 is SGHDN and CDR2 is FVKESK in the germline V gene.

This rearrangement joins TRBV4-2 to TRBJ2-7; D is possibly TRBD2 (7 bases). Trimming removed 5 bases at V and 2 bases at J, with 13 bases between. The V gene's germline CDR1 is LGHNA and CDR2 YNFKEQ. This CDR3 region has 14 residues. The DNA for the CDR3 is TGTGCCAGCAGCTCTGGGGGGGGCGCCTACGAGCAGTACTTC. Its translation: CASSSGGGAYEQYF.

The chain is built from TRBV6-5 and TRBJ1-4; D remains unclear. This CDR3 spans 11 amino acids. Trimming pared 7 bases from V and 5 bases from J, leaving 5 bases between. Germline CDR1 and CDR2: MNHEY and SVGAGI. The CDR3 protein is CASTRNEKLFF. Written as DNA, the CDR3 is TGTGCCAGCACCAGGAATGAAAAACTGTTTTTT.

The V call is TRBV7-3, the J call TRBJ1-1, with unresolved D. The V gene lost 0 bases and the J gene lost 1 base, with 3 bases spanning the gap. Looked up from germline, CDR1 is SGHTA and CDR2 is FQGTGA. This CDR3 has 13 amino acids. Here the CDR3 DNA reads TGTGCCAGCAGCTTAACCCAGAACACTGAAGCTTTCTTT. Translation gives CASSLTQNTEAFF.

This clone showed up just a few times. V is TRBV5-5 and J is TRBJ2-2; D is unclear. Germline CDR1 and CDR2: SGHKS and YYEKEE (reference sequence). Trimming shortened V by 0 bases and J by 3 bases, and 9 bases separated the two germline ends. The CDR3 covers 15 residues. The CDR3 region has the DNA TGTGCCAGCAGCTTGGGTATAGCCGACACCGGGGAGCTGTTTTTT. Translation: CASSLGIADTGELFF.

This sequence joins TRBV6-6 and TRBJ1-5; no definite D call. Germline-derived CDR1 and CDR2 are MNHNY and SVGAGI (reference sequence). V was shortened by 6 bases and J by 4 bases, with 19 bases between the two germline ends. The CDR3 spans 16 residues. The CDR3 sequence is CASSPGVELRNQPQHF. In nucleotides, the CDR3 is TGTGCCAGCAGCCCCGGGGTAGAACTCAGAAATCAGCCCCAGCATTTT.

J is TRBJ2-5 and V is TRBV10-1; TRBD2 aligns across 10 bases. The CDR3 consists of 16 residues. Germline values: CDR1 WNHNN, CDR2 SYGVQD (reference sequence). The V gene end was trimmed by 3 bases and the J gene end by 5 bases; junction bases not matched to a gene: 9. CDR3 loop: CASSESGGGPGETQYF. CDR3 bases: TGCGCCAGCAGTGAAAGCGGGGGGGGGCCAGGGGAGACCCAGTACTTC.

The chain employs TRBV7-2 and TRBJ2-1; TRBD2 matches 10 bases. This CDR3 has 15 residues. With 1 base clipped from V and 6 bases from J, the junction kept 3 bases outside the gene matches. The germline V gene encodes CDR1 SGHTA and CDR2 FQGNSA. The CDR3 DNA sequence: TGTGCCAGCAGCTTAGAAAGACTAGCGGGCAATGAGCAGTTCTTC. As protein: CASSLERLAGNEQFF.

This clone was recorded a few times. Here the CDR3 DNA reads TGTGCCAGCAGCTCCAAGGACAGGGCGAACACTGAAGCTTTCTTT. It codes for CASSSKDRANTEAFF. This chain uses TRBV5-4 with TRBJ1-1; 8 nucleotides align to TRBD1. Germline CDR1 reads SGHNT; CDR2 reads YYREEE (reference sequence). CDR3 length: 15 residues. V lost 3 bases to trimming and J lost 1 base; unmatched junction nucleotides: 5.

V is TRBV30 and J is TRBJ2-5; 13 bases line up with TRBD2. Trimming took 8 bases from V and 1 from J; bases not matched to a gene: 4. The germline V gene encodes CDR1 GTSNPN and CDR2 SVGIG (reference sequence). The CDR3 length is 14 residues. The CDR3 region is CARTSGGPQETQYF. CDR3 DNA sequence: TGTGCCCGGACTAGCGGGGGACCCCAAGAGACCCAGTACTTC.

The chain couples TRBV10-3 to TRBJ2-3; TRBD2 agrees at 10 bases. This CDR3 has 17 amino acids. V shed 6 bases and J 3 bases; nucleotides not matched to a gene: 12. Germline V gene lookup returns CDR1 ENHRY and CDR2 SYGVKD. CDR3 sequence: CAISYTSGAPGTDTQYF. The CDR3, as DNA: TGTGCCATCAGCTACACTAGCGGGGCCCCTGGGACAGATACGCAGTATTTT.

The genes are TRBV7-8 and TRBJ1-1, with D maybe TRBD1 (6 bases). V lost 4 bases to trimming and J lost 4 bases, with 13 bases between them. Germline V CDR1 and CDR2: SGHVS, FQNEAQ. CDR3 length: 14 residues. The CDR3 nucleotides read TGTGCCAGCAGCTCAGACACAGGGTCCACTGAAGCTTTCTTT. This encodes CASSSDTGSTEAFF.

The CDR3 bases are TGTGCCAGCAGCGTAGCCAGGACTGACGATCGTGGCTACACCTTC. The encoded protein is CASSVARTDDRGYTF. The chain recombines TRBV9 with TRBJ1-2; no clear D. Germline CDR1 and CDR2: SGDLS and YYNGEE. The length of the CDR3 is 15 residues. Trimming cost V 0 bases and J 7 bases, with 16 bases left between them.

Written as DNA, the CDR3 is TGTGCCAGCAGCTCCGGTCGGACAGCTGGCTACACCTTC. Translating it yields CASSSGRTAGYTF. The chain combines TRBV11-2 with TRBJ1-2, with TRBD1 as a possible D gene (6 bases). Trimming removed 4 bases at V and 7 bases at J, with 13 bases between. Germline CDR1 SGHAT, CDR2 FQNNGV. The CDR3 spans 13 residues. Combining the CDR3 with reference TRBV11-2 and TRBJ1-2 gives the whole variable domain EAGVAQSPRYKIIEKRQSVAFWCNPISGHATLYWYQQILGQGPKLLIQFQNNGVVDDSQLPKDRFSAERLKGVDSTLKIQPAKLEDSAVYLCASSSGRTAGYTFGSGTRLTVV.

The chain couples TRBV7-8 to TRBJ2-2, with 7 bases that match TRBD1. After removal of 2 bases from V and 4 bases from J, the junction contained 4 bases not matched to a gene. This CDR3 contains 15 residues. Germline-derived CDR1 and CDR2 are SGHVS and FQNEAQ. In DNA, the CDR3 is TGTGCCAGCAGCTTAAGGGGGCCGAGCACCGGGGAGCTGTTTTTT. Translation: CASSLRGPSTGELFF.

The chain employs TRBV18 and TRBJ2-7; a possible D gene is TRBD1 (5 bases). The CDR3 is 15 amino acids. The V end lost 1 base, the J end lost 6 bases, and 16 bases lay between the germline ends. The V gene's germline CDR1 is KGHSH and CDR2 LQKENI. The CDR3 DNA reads TGTGCCAGCTCACCACAGGCGCAGGGTATAGGCGAGCAGTACTTC. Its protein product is CASSPQAQGIGEQYF.

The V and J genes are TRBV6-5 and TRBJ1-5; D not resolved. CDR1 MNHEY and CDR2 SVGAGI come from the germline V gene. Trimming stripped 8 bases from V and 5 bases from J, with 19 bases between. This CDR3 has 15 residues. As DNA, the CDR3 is TGTGCCAGCTCCAGAGGGTTCAACCAGGATCAGCCCCAGCATTTT. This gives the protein CASSRGFNQDQPQHF.

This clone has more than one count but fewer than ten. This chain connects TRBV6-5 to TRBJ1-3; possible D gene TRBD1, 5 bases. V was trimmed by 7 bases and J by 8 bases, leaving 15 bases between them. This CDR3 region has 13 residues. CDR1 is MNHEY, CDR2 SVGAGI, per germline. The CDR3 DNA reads TGTGCCAGCACCCTCGGCCCCAGGGACACCATATATTTT. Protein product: CASTLGPRDTIYF.

The CDR3 DNA sequence: TGTGCCAGCAGCTCGACCGGGGAGCTGTTTTTT. This sequence encodes CASSSTGELFF. The chain has TRBV11-3 and TRBJ2-2, with unresolved D. The ends were cut back, 4 bases at V and 5 bases at J, with 2 bases in the middle. The length of the CDR3 is 11 residues. The germline gives CDR1 SGHNT, CDR2 YENEEA.

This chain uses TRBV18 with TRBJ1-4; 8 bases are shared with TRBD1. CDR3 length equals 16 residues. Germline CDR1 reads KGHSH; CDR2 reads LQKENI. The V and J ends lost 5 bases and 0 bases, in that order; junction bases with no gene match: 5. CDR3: CASSRTGRTTNEKLFF. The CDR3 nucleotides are TGTGCCAGCTCAAGGACAGGGCGCACAACTAATGAAAAACTGTTTTTT.

The CDR3: CASSPDREKTFF. CDR3 DNA sequence: TGTGCCAGCAGTCCGGACAGGGAGAAAACTTTCTTT. V is TRBV6-5 and J is TRBJ1-1; 8 bases map to TRBD1. This CDR3 is 12 amino acids long. The V and J ends lost 5 bases and 12 bases, in that order; junction bases with no gene match: 8. The germline CDR1 and CDR2 sequences are MNHEY and SVGAGI.

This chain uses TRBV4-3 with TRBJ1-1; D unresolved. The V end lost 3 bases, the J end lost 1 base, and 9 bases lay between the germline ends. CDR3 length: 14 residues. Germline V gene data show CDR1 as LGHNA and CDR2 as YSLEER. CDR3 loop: CASSHTTWNTEAFF. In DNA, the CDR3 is TGCGCCAGCAGCCACACGACATGGAACACTGAAGCTTTCTTT.

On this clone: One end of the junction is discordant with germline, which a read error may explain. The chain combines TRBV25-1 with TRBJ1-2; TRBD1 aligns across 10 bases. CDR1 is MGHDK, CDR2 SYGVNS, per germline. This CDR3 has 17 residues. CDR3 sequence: CASSEPGTGAPNYGYPF. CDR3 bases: TGTGCCAGCAGTGAACCCGGGACAGGGGCTCCTAACTATGGCTACCCCTTC.

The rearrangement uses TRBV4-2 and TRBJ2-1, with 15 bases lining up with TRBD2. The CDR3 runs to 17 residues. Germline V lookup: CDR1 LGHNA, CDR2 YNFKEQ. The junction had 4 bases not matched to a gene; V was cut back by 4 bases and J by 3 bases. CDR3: CASSLGTSGGLYNEQFF. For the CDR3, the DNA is TGTGCCAGCAGCCTAGGGACTAGCGGGGGGCTCTACAATGAGCAGTTCTTC.

CDR3: CASAGETQYF. The DNA of the CDR3 is TGTGCCAGCGCGGGAGAGACCCAGTACTTC. The gene calls are TRBV28 and TRBJ2-5; tentatively, D is TRBD2 (5 bases). V was cut by 8 bases and J by 4 bases, with 5 bases left in between. Per germline, CDR1 MDHEN and CDR2 SYDVKM. The CDR3 covers 10 residues.

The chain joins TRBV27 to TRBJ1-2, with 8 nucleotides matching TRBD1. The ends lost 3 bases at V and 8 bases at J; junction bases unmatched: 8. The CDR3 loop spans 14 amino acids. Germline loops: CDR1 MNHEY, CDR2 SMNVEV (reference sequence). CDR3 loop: CASSFLTGGGGYTF. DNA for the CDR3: TGTGCCAGCAGTTTTCTTACAGGGGGAGGGGGCTACACCTTC.